This T cell receptor beta chain was profiled in a study of control samples from healthy donors and cancer patients. TCRdb keeps only in-frame clones here, not all; method: immunoSEQ multiplex PCR. The data show fewer than 200,000 clones, with around 96% seen just once and just over 1% held by the top ten. The CDR3 runs 16 residues. Germline lookup yields CDR1 SGDLS and CDR2 YYNGEE. V dropped 0 bases and J dropped 0 bases, with 11 bases sitting between them. Sequencing was done on a sample of blood. The chain employs TRBV9 and TRBJ2-3; D uncertain. The TCR was taken from a woman in her 30s in good health. The CDR3 nucleotides read TGTGCCAGCAGCGTAGTTGGGCAGGTGAGCACAGATACGCAGTATTTT. The encoded protein is CASSVVGQVSTDTQYF.